Sequencing of this TCR beta chain was carried out in a study of blood T cells in healthy people across ages (dated by TCRdb to the mid-2010s). Turning to the overall study: In model experiments, roughly one uniquely barcoded TCR beta cDNA molecule per two T cells was captured by template switching. Using the same blood draw, the study looked at two additional independent replicas of 1 million unique cDNA reads for two donors, one aged 18 to 30 and the other aged 80 or older. Donors were grouped into four age groups: young (average roughly 15 years), middle-aged (roughly 40), aged (roughly 67) and long-lived (82). To avoid experimental bias, donors of different ages were distributed randomly across sequencing lanes. Age-related changes in TCR beta repertoire diversity were measured in the study by deep sequencing normalized with unique cDNA molecular identifiers. Study-wide conclusions, independent of this receptor: Bulk unsorted PBMC profiling prevented conclusive comparison of naive and antigen-experienced compartments. Estimates of total diversity based on one million sequenced T cells were considered lower bounds and underestimates. The percentage of naive T cells measured by flow cytometry correlated strongly with observed TCR beta diversity. As age increased, observed TCR beta diversity per million T cells dropped in a roughly linear way, and a significant reduction was already evident by age 40. Compared with the aged group, the long-lived group had more naive CD4+ T cells, fewer expanded clones and increased TCR diversity, suggesting age selection. The CMV infection status of donors was not known, potentially confounding age-related changes in expanded clonotypes.

The roughly 39 donors, aged 6 to 90 years, were systemically healthy Caucasian individuals from Russia. Ten milliliters of peripheral blood were drawn from each donor into EDTA-treated Vacutainer tubes. Ficoll-Paque density-gradient centrifugation was used to isolate PBMCs, with at least 6.5 million per sample. Total RNA was extracted from PBMCs with Trizol reagent, with at least 5 micrograms obtained per sample. For every donor, an aliquot of PBMCs went through flow cytometry to measure the percentages of naive CD45RAhigh/CD27high T cells. Receptor amplification or capture employed 5' RACE. The instrument was an Illumina HiSeq 2500. A second PCR of roughly 7 to 12 cycles was run with a J-beta primer mix and a sample-barcoded 5' primer. A unique molecular identifier was introduced onto each TCR beta cDNA molecule by a template-switch 5' adaptor carrying 12 random nucleotides. Each sample yielded at least 3 million CDR3-containing paired-end reads. First-strand cDNA was synthesized from all RNA with the Mint cDNA synthesis kit, primed by a TRBC-specific oligonucleotide. After uracil-DNA glycosylase treatment, a first 18-cycle PCR used universal primers M1SS and BC2_uni_R on all cDNA. Regarding the original processing steps: For normalization, 1 million high-quality reads, each with a distinct molecular identifier, were randomly selected from each sample. Instead of being binned into consensus sequences, reads with shared molecular identifiers were discarded. CDR3 identification, clonotype clustering and error correction used MiTCR with a Q25 quality threshold and the strictest error-elimination algorithm. Lower-bound total TCR beta diversity was estimated with a nonparametric unseen species model using Euler transformation. TCRdb passed the public sequencing reads through fastp at Q25 and MiXCR, retaining productive beta sequences. For every CDR3 protein sequence, its rows merge into one entry that carries the most common genes and DNA. These V and J calls rely on TCRdb rather than the paper's analysis. In all, the sample holds 1.5 million to 2 million distinct CDR3 sequences, and roughly 50% of those were seen once. Clones ranked in the top ten supply 2.1% of the sample.

This clonotype was detected only once. There is no known antigen for this receptor. No base quality values were provided; no much bigger clone lies one nucleotide off. This TCR was recovered from a woman aged 40-49 years in good health. Sequencing used blood.

The CDR3 region has the sequence CSVLSGTLQIPNYGYTF. In nucleotides, the sequence is TGCAGCGTCCTATCCGGGACACTCCAGATCCCGAATTATGGCTACACCTTC. The chain employs TRBV29-1 and TRBJ1-2; the D gene is perhaps TRBD1, from 6 matching bases. The germline V gene provides CDR1 SQVTM and CDR2 ANQGSEA. V and J are truncated by 6 bases and 5 bases respectively, leaving an intervening sequence of 28 bases. The cysteine opens and the phenylalanine closes a CDR3 of 17 amino acids. The retained sequence is limited to the CDR3, 51 bases, with the frame set at the first base.